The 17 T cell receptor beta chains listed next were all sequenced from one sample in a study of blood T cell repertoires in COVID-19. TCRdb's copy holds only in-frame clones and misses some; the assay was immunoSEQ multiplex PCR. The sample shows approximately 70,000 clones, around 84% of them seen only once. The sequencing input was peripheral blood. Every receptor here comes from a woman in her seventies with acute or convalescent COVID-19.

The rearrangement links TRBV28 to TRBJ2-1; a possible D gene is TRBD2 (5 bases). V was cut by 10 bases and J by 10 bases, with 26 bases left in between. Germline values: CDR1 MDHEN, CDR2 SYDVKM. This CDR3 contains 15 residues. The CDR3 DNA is TGTGCCATCACACCCGCCGGGGAACCCCTCGCGGAGCAGTTCTTC. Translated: CAITPAGEPLAEQFF.

CDR3 DNA sequence: TGTGCCAGCAGCCGGAGACAGGGTATTTCCTACGAGCAGTACTTC. Translating gives CASSRRQGISYEQYF. The V and J genes are TRBV6-5 and TRBJ2-7; TRBD1 matches 7 bases. CDR1 and CDR2 from the germline V gene are MNHEY and SVGAGI. The V and J ends lost 6 bases and 1 base, in that order; junction bases with no gene match: 9. The CDR3 totals 15 residues.

The CDR3 loop reads CASSWGLPEQFF. The CDR3 region has the DNA TGTGCCAGCAGCTGGGGACTACCCGAGCAGTTCTTC. V is TRBV12-3 or TRBV12-4 and J is TRBJ2-1; 7 bases agree with TRBD2. V lost 6 bases, J lost 10 bases, and 6 bases stayed unmatched. CDR3 length equals 12 residues.

Here the CDR3 DNA reads TGTGCCATCACCGGGGACAGGGATAGGGGCAATGAGCAGTTCTTC. This codes for CAITGDRDRGNEQFF. The V call is TRBV10-3, the J call TRBJ2-1; 9 bases align to TRBD1. Germline assignment: CDR1 ENHRY and CDR2 SYGVKD. The CDR3 has 15 residues. V shed 7 bases and J 6 bases; nucleotides not matched to a gene: 10.

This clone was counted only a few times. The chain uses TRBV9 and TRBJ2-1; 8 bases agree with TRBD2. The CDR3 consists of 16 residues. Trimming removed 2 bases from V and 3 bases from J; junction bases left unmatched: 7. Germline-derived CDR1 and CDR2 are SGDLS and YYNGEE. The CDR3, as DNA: TGTGCCAGCAGCGTCGCGGGGGGCTGGAGCTACAATGAGCAGTTCTTC. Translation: CASSVAGGWSYNEQFF. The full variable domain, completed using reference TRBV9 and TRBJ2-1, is DSGVTQTPKHLITATGQRVTLRCSPRSGDLSVYWYQQSLDQGLQFLIQYYNGEERAKGNILERFSAQQFPDLHSELNLSSLELGDSALYFCASSVAGGWSYNEQFFGPGTRLTVL.

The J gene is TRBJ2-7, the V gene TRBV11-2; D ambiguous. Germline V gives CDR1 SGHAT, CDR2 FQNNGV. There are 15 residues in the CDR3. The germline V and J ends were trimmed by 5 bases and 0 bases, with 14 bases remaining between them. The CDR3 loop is CASSPLTVSSYEQYF. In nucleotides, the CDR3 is TGTGCCAGCAGCCCACTAACGGTGAGCTCCTACGAGCAGTACTTC.

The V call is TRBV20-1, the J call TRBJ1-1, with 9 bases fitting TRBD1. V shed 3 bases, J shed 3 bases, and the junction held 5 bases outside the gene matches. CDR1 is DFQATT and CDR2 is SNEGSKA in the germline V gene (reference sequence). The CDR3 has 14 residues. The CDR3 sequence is CSASVQGAHTEAFF. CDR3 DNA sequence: TGCAGTGCTAGTGTACAGGGGGCGCACACTGAAGCTTTCTTT.

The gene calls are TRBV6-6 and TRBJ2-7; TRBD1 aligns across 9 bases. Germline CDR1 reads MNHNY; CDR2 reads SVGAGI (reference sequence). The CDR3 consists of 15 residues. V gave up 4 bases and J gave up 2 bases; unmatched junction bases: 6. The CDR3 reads CASSSHGTGTYEQYF. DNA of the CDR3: TGTGCCAGCAGTTCGCACGGGACAGGGACCTACGAGCAGTACTTC.

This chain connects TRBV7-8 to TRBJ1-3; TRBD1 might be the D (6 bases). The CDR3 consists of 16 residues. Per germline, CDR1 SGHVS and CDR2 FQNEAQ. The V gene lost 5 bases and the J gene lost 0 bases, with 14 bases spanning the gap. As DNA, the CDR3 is TGTGCCAGCAGCCCCCGGGACATAAACTCTGGAAACACCATATATTTT. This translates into CASSPRDINSGNTIYF.

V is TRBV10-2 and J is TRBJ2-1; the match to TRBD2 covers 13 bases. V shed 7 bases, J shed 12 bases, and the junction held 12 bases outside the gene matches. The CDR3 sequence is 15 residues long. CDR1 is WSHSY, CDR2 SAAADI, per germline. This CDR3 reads CASKDKGLAGAWQFF. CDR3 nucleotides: TGCGCCAGCAAAGACAAAGGACTAGCGGGAGCTTGGCAGTTCTTC.

The CDR3 region is CASNLAGGADTQYF. CDR3 nucleotides: TGTGCCAGCAATCTAGCGGGGGGGGCAGATACGCAGTATTTT. The gene calls are TRBV7-9 and TRBJ2-3; 12 bases map to TRBD2. V lost 7 bases to trimming and J lost 4 bases; unmatched junction nucleotides: 3. The germline CDR1 and CDR2 sequences are SEHNR and FQNEAQ (reference sequence). This CDR3 comprises 14 residues. Combining the CDR3 with reference TRBV7-9 and TRBJ2-3 gives the whole variable domain DTGVSQNPRHKITKRGQNVTFRCDPISEHNRLYWYRQTLGQGPEFLTYFQNEAQLEKSRLLSDRFSAERPKGSFSTLEIQRTEQGDSAMYLCASNLAGGADTQYFGPGTRLTVL.

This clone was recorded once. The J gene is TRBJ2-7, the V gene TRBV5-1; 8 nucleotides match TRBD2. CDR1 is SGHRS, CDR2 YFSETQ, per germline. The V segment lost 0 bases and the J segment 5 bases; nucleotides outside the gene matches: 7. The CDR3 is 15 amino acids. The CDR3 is CASSLGAGAPNEQYF. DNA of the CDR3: TGCGCCAGCAGCTTGGGAGCGGGAGCCCCCAACGAGCAGTACTTC.

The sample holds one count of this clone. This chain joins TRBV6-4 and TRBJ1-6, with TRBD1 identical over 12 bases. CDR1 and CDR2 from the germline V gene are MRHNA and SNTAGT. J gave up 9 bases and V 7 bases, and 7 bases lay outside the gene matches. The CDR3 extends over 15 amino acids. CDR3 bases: TGTGCCAGCAAGTCCCGGGACAGGGGGCCTTCACCCCTCCACTTT. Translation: CASKSRDRGPSPLHF.

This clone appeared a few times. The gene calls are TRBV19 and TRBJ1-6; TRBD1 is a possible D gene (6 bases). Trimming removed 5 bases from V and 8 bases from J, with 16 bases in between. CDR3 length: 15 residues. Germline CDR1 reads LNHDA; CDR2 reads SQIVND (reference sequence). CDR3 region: CASSEATGAYSPLHF. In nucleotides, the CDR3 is TGTGCCAGTAGTGAGGCGACAGGTGCCTATTCACCCCTCCACTTT.

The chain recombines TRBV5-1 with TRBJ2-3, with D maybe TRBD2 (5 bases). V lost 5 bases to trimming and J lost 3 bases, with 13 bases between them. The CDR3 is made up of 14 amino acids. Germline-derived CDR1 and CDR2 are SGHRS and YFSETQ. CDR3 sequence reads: CASREVGMTDTQYF. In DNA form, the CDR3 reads TGCGCCAGCAGGGAGGTGGGAATGACAGATACGCAGTATTTT.

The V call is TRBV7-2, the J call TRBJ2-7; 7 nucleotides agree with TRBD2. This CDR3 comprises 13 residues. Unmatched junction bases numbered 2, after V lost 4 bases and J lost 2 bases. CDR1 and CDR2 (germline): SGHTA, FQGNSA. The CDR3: CASSSGTTYEQYF. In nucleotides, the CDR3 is TGTGCCAGCAGCTCGGGGACTACCTACGAGCAGTACTTC.

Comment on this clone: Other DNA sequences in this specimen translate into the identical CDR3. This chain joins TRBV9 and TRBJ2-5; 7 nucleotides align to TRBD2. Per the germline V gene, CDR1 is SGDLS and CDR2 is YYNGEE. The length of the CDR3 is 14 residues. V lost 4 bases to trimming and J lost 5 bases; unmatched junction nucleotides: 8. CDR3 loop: CASSPGLVGETQYF. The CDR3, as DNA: TGTGCCAGCAGCCCTGGACTAGTCGGCGAGACCCAGTACTTC. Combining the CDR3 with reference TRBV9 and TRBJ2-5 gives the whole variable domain DSGVTQTPKHLITATGQRVTLRCSPRSGDLSVYWYQQSLDQGLQFLIQYYNGEERAKGNILERFSAQQFPDLHSELNLSSLELGDSALYFCASSPGLVGETQYFGPGTRLLVL.